The clone carrying this TCR beta chain was seen only once. The record originates from a study of blood T cell repertoires in COVID-19. Study context: The study drew acute and convalescent COVID-19 samples from the United States, Italy and Spain. PBMCs, B-cell-depleted T cells, or T cells were the source of the cDNA or gDNA that made up the material.

Libraries were prepared by immunoSEQ multiplex PCR; TCRdb keeps only in-frame clonotypes and omits some of them. The profile shows 71,000 or so clones, around 87% of them singletons. Unmatched junction bases numbered 13, after V lost 3 bases and J lost 2 bases. CDR3 length equals 18 residues. Per germline, CDR1 SGHTA and CDR2 FQGNSA. The sequencing input was peripheral blood. This sequence joins TRBV7-2 and TRBJ2-3; TRBD2 matches at 8 bases. This clonotype originated in a middle-aged man with active COVID-19. The CDR3 is CASSLSLPGGRYTDTQYF. Here the CDR3 DNA reads TGTGCCAGCAGCTTGTCCCTCCCGGGCGGGAGGTACACAGATACGCAGTATTTT.